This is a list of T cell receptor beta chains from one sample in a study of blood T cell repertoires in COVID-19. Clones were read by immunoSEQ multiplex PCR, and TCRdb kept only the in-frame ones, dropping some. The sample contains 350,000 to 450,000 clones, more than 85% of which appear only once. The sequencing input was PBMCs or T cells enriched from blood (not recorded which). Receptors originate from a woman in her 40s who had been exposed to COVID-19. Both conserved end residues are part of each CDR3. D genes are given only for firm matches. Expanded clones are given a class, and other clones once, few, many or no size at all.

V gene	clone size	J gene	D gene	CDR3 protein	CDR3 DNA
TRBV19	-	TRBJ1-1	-	CASRTLMNTEAFF	TGTGCCAGTAGGACACTCATGAACACTGAAGCTTTCTTT
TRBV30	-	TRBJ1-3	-	CAWSGRGGRGASGNTIYF	TGTGCCTGGAGTGGACGGGGTGGGCGGGGGGCTTCTGGAAACACCATATATTTT
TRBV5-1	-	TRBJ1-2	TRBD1	CASSFGQGLANYGYTF	TGCGCCAGCAGCTTTGGACAGGGCCTAGCTAACTATGGCTACACCTTC
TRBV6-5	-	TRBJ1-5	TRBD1	CASSYGQGYQPQHF	TGTGCCAGCAGTTACGGACAGGGCTATCAGCCCCAGCATTTT
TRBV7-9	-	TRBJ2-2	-	CASSPRVGELFF	TGTGCCAGCAGCCCCAGGGTCGGGGAGCTGTTTTTT
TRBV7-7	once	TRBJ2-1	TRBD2	CASSRGGSYNEQFF	TGTGCTAGCAGCCGCGGGGGTTCCTACAATGAGCAGTTCTTC
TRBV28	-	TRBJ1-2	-	CASSSYPGTSGYTF	TGTGCCAGCAGTTCTTATCCCGGGACAAGTGGCTACACCTTC
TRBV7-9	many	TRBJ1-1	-	CASSTTVNTEAFF	TGTGCCAGCAGCACCACAGTGAACACTGAAGCTTTCTTT
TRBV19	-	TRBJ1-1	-	CASSIVQAWDTEAFF	TGTGCCAGTAGTATCGTCCAGGCTTGGGACACTGAAGCTTTCTTT
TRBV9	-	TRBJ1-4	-	CASGRNEKLFF	TGTGCCAGCGGCCGAAATGAAAAACTGTTTTTT
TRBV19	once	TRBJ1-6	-	CASRIRGRGTENSPLHF	TGTGCCAGTAGAATTAGGGGACGCGGGACGGAGAATTCACCCCTCCACTTT
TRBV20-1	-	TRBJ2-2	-	CSASRDISGELFF	TGCAGTGCTAGTAGAGATATTTCCGGGGAGCTGTTTTTT
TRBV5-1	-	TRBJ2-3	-	CASTRGGGWLDTQYF	TGCGCCAGCACCCGAGGCGGGGGCTGGCTAGATACGCAGTATTTT
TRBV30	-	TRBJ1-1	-	CAWSYRGGLNTEAFF	TGTGCCTGGAGTTATAGGGGGGGGTTGAACACTGAAGCTTTCTTT
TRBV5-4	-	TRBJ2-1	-	CASSFRPPVLSDEQFF	TGTGCCAGCAGCTTTAGACCTCCCGTACTGAGCGATGAGCAGTTCTTC
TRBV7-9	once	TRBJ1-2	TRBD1	CASSPDRGAHYGYTF	TGTGCCAGCAGCCCGGACAGGGGAGCCCACTATGGCTACACCTTC
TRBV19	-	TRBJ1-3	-	CASSIQGSNTIYF	TGTGCCAGTAGTATCCAGGGGAGTAACACCATATATTTT
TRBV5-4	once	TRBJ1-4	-	CASSSQGNNEKLFF	TGTGCCAGCAGCTCGCAGGGAAATAATGAAAAACTGTTTTTT
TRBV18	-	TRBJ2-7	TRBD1	CASSPGQRTYEQYF	TGTGCCAGCTCGCCGGGACAGCGTACCTACGAGCAGTACTTC
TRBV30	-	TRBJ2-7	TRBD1	CAWSPLFRDRVEQYF	TGTGCCTGGAGTCCCCTTTTCCGGGACAGGGTCGAGCAGTACTTC
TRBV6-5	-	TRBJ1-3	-	CASSPQGSGNTIYF	TGTGCCAGCAGTCCACAGGGATCTGGAAACACCATATATTTT
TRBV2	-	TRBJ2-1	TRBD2	CASSEARLAGSEQFF	TGTGCCAGCAGTGAAGCGCGGCTAGCGGGGAGTGAGCAGTTCTTC
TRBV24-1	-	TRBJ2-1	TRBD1	CATSLSGTGNNEQFF	TGTGCCACCAGTTTATCCGGGACAGGGAACAATGAGCAGTTCTTC
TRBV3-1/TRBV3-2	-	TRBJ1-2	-	CASSRLPDYTF	TGTGCCAGCAGCCGGCTGCCAGACTACACCTTC
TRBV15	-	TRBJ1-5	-	CATSRDPQVRNQPQHF	TGTGCCACCAGCAGAGATCCACAGGTCCGCAATCAGCCCCAGCATTTT
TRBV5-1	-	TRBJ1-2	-	CASSLVSPYRDGYTF	TGCGCCAGCAGCTTGGTATCGCCCTATCGGGATGGCTACACCTTC
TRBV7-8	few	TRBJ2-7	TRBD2	CASSFGGAIEQYF	TGTGCCAGCAGCTTCGGGGGGGCGATCGAGCAGTACTTC
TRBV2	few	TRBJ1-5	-	CASSDRQGKGNQPQHF	TGTGCCAGCAGTGACCGGCAGGGTAAGGGCAATCAGCCCCAGCATTTT
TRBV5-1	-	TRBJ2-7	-	CASSLIADEQYF	TGCGCCAGCAGCTTGATAGCGGACGAGCAGTACTTC